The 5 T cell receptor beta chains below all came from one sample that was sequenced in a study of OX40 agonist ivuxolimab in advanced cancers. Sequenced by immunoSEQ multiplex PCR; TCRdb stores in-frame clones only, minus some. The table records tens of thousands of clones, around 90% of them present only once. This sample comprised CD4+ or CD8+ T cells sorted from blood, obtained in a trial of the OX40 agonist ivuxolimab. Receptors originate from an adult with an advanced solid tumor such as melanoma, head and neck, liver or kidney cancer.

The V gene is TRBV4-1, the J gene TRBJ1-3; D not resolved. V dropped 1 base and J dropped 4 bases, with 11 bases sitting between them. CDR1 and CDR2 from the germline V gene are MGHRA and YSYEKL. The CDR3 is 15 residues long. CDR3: CASSQVVQMGNTIYF. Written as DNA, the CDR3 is TGCGCCAGCAGCCAAGTAGTCCAGATGGGAAACACCATATATTTT.

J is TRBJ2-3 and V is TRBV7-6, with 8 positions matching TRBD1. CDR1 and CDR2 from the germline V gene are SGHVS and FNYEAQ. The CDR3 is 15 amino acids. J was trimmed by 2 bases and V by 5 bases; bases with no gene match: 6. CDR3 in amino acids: CASSPGTGFTDTQYF. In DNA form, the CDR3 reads TGTGCCAGCAGCCCCGGGACAGGCTTCACAGATACGCAGTATTTT.

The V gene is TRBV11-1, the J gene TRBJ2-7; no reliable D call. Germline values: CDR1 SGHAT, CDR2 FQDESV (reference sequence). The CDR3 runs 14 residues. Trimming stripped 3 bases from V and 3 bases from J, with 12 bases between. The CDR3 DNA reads TGTGCCAGCAGCTTGCCCATAACCGACTACGAGCAGTACTTC. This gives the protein CASSLPITDYEQYF.

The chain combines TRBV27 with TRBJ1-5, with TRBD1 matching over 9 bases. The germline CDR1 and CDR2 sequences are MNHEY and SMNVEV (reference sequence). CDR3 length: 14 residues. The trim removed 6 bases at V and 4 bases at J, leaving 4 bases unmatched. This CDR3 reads CASRGTGNNQPQHF. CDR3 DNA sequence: TGTGCCAGCAGGGGGACAGGGAATAATCAGCCCCAGCATTTT.

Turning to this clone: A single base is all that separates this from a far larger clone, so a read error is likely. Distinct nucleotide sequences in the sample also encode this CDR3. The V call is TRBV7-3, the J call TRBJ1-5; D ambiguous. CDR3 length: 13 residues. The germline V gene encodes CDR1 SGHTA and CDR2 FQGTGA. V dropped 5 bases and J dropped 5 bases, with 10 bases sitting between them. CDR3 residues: CASSQESDQPQHF. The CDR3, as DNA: TGTGCCAGCAGCCAAGAAAGCGATCAGCCCCAGCATTTT.